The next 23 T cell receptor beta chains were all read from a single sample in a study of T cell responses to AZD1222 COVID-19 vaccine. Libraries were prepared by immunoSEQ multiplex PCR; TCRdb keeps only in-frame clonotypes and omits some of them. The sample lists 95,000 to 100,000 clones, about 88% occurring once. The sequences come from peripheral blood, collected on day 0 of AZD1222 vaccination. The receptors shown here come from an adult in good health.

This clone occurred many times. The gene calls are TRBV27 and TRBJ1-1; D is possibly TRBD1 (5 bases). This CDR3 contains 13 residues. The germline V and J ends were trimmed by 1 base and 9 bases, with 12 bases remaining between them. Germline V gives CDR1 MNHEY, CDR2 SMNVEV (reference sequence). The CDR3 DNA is TGTGCCAGCAGTTTATTGTATGGGGACCAAGCTTTCTTT. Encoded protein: CASSLLYGDQAFF.

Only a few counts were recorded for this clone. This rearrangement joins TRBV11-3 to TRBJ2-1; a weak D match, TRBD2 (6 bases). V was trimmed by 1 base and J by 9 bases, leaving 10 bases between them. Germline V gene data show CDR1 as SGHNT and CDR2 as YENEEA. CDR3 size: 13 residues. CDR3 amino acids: CASSLVVGGEQFF. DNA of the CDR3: TGTGCCAGCAGCTTAGTCGTGGGGGGTGAGCAGTTCTTC.

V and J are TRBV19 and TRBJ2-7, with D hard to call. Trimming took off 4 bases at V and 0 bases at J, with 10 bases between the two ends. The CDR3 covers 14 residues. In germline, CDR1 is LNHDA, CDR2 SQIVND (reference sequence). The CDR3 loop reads CASSTARDSYEQYF. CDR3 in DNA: TGTGCCAGTAGTACGGCCAGAGACTCCTACGAGCAGTACTTC.

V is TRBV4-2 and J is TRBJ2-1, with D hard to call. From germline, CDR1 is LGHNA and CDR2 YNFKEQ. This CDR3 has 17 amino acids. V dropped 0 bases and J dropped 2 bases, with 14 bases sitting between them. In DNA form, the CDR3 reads TGTGCCAGCAGCCAAGAGGCCCAGCGCGAGGCCTACAATGAGCAGTTCTTC. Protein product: CASSQEAQREAYNEQFF.

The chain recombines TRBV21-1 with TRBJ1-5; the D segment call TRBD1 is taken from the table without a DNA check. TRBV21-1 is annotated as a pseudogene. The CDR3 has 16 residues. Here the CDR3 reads CASSNPREYSNQPQHF. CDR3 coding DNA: TGTGCCAGCAGCAACCCCAGGGAATATAGCAATCAGCCCCAGCATTTT.

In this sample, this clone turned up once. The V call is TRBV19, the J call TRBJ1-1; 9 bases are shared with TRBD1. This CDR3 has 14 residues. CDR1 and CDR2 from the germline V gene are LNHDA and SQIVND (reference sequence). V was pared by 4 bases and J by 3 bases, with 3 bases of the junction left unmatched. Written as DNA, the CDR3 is TGTGCCAGTAGTAGACGGGACAGGGACACTGAAGCTTTCTTT. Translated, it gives CASSRRDRDTEAFF.

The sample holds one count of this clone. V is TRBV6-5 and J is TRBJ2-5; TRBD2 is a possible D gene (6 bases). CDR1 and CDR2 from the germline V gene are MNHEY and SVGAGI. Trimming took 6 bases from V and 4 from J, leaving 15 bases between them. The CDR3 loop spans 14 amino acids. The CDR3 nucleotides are TGTGCCAGCAGCGTAGCGGATAGAGGAGAGACCCAGTACTTC. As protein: CASSVADRGETQYF.

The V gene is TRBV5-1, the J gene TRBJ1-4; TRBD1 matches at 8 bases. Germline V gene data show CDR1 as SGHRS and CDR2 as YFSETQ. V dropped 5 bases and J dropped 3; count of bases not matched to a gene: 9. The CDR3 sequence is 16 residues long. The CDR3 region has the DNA TGCGCCAGCAGGAAGACAGGGGTTAGGGCTAATGAAAAACTGTTTTTT. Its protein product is CASRKTGVRANEKLFF. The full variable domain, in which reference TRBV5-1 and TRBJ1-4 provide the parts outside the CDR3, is KAGVTQTPRYLIKTRGQQVTLSCSPISGHRSVSWYQQTPGQGLQFLFEYFSETQRNKGNFPGRFSGRQFSNSRSEMNVSTLELGDSALYLCASRKTGVRANEKLFFGSGTQLSVL.

The CDR3: CASSVLSGRAGETQYF. DNA for the CDR3: TGCGCCAGCAGCGTTCTTAGCGGGAGGGCCGGGGAGACCCAGTACTTC. The gene calls are TRBV5-1 and TRBJ2-5; 11 nucleotides align to TRBD2. The CDR3 is 16 residues long. In germline, CDR1 is SGHRS, CDR2 YFSETQ. V was pared by 4 bases and J by 5 bases, with 10 bases of the junction left unmatched. The full variable domain, in which reference TRBV5-1 and TRBJ2-5 provide the parts outside the CDR3, is KAGVTQTPRYLIKTRGQQVTLSCSPISGHRSVSWYQQTPGQGLQFLFEYFSETQRNKGNFPGRFSGRQFSNSRSEMNVSTLELGDSALYLCASSVLSGRAGETQYFGPGTRLLVL.

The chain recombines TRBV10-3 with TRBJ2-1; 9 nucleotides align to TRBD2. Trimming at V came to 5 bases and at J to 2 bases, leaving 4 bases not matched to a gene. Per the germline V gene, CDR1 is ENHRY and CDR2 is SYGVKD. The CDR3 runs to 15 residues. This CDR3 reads CAISRTSEAYNEQFF. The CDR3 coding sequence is TGTGCCATCAGTCGGACTAGCGAGGCCTACAATGAGCAGTTCTTC.

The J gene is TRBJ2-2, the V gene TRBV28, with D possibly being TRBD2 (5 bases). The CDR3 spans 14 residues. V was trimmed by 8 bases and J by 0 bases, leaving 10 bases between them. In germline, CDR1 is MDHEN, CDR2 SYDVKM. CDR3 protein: CASLSGSNTGELFF. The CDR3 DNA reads TGTGCCAGCTTATCGGGATCGAACACCGGGGAGCTGTTTTTT.

In DNA form, the CDR3 reads TGCAGTGCTAGTTCCGGTCTTAGTGGATACTACAATGAGCAGTTCTTC. Translation gives CSASSGLSGYYNEQFF. This chain uses TRBV20-1 with TRBJ2-1; D gene unclear. CDR1 and CDR2 (germline): DFQATT, SNEGSKA (reference sequence). The CDR3 has 16 amino acids. Deletions cut 3 bases from V and 3 bases from J, with 18 bases between.

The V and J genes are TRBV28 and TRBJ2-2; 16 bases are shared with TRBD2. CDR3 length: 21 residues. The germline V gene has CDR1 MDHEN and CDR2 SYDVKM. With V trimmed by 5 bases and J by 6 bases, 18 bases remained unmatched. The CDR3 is CASSPEGTSGRALILPGELFF. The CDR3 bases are TGTGCCAGCAGTCCTGAAGGGACTAGCGGGAGGGCCCTCATACTACCCGGGGAGCTGTTTTTT.

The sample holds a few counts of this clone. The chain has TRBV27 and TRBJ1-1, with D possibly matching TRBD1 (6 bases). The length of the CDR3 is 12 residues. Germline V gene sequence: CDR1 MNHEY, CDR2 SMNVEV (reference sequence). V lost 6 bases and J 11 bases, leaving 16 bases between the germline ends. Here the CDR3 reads CASSQWGADAFF. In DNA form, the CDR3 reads TGTGCCAGCAGCCAATGGGGGGCGGACGCTTTCTTT.

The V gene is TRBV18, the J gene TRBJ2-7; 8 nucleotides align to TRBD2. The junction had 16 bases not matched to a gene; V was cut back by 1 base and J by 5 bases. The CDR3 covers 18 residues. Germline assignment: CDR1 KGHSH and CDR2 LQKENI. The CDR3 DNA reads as TGTGCCAGCTCACCACGTCCCCCAGCGGGAGTAATATTCCACGAGCAGTACTTC. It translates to CASSPRPPAGVIFHEQYF.

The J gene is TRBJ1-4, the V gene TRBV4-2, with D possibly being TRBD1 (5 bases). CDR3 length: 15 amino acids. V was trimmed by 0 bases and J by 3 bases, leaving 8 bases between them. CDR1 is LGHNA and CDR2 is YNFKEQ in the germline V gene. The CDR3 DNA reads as TGTGCCAGCAGCCAAGAGGGGGTAGCTAATGAAAAACTGTTTTTT. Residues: CASSQEGVANEKLFF.

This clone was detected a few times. The CDR3 DNA sequence: TGTGCCAACCCGAAGTTGGCTTTCTTT. It translates to CANPKLAFF. The rearrangement links TRBV7-2 to TRBJ1-1, with unresolved D. Per the germline V gene, CDR1 is SGHTA and CDR2 is FQGNSA. V lost 10 bases, J lost 11 bases, and 11 bases lay in between. This CDR3 contains 9 residues.

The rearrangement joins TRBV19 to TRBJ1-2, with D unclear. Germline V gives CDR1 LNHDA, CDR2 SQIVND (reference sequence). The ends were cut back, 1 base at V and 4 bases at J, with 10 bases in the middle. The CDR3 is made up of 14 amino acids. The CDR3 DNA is TGTGCCAGTAGTATAGGTGGCAGGAGCTATGGCTACACCTTC. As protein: CASSIGGRSYGYTF.

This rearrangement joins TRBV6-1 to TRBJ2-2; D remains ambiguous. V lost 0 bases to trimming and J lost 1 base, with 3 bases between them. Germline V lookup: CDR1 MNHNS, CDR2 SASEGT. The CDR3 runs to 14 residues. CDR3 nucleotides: TGTGCCAGCAGTGAAGCAGGGAACACCGGGGAGCTGTTTTTT. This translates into CASSEAGNTGELFF.

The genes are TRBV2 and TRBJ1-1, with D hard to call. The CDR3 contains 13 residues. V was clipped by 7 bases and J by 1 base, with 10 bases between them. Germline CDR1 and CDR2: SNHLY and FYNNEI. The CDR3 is CASTIDKNTEAFF. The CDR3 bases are TGTGCCAGCACCATCGACAAGAACACTGAAGCTTTCTTT.

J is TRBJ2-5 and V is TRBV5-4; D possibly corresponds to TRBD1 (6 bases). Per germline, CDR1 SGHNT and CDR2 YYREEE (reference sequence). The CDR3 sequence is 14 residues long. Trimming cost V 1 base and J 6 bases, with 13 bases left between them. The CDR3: CASSLPTGQKTQYF. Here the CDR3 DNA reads TGTGCCAGCAGCTTGCCAACAGGGCAGAAGACCCAGTACTTC.

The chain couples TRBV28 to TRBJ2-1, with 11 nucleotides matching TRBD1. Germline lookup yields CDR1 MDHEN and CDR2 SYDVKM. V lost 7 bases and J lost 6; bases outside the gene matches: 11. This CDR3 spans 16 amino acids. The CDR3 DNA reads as TGTGCCAGCAATGCCTCCCCGGGACAGGGGGGCAATGAGCAGTTCTTC. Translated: CASNASPGQGGNEQFF. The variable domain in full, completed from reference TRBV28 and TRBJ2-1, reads DVKVTQSSRYLVKRTGEKVFLECVQDMDHENMFWYRQDPGLGLRLIYFSYDVKMKEKGDIPEGYSVSREKKERFSLILESASTNQTSMYLCASNASPGQGGNEQFFGPGTRLTVL.

CDR3 DNA: TGTGCCAGCAGCATAGGACCGGGCGGGAACACTGAAGCTTTCTTT. Translating gives CASSIGPGGNTEAFF. The V call is TRBV7-6, the J call TRBJ1-1, with D hard to call. The CDR3 length is 15 residues. Germline CDR1 is SGHVS and CDR2 is FNYEAQ. The ends were cut back, 5 bases at V and 1 base at J, with 14 bases in the middle. The whole variable domain, filled in from reference TRBV7-6 and TRBJ1-1, reads GAGVSQSPRYKVTKRGQDVALRCDPISGHVSLYWYRQALGQGPEFLTYFNYEAQQDKSGLPNDRFSAERPEGSISTLTIQRTEQRDSAMYRCASSIGPGGNTEAFFGQGTRLTVV.